This TCR beta chain came from a study of vaccination and CD4 T cells after COVID-19. Study background: Mild disease affected under 10 convalescent patients and severe disease one, all SARS-CoV-2 positive by nasal swab PCR. Points from the study as a whole: The rise in median SARS-CoV-2-reactive clonotypes, from roughly 21 to 40, was not significant.

The treatment was: 10-day PBMC culture with coronavirus spike peptide pools or control peptides (ViraFEST assay). Antigen-specific T cell expansion with peptide pools preceded TCR sequencing in the ViraFEST approach. Alongside 7.5 to 10 IU/ml IL-2 and approximately 9.8 ug/ml peptide pools, PBMCs were cultured at 2 million to 2.5 million per well. An Oncomine TCR Beta short-read assay was used to sequence the DNA from cultured CD4+ T cells. Using its own MiXCR run on the PCR reads, TCRdb lists one record per CDR3 protein. The sample has about 9,700 distinct CDR3 sequences; around 49% are singletons. With 2 bases removed from V and 6 bases from J, the gap between germline ends came to 9 bases. CDR3 size: 13 residues. From germline, CDR1 is MGHDK and CDR2 SYGVNS. Remarks on this clonotype: As yet, its antigen is unknown.

Source material: CD4+ T cells from blood, cultured in vitro. The TCR was taken from a human donor who had recovered from COVID-19. The chain links TRBV25-1 to TRBJ2-3, with no clear D. CDR3 bases: TGTGCCAGCAGTGAACGGACCGGGGATACGCAGTATTTT. Translating it yields CASSERTGDTQYF.